The 5 T cell receptor beta chains given below trace back to one sample, sequenced in a study of shared clonotypes between healthy human individuals (dated by TCRdb to 2020 to 2021). The receptor library was made with the immunoSEQ multiplex PCR assay. TCRdb provides this immuneACCESS table in a form limited to in-frame rearrangements. Some clones are lacking; in checked studies, under half of them reflect an unresolved V gene, and why the rest are absent is not known. This sample holds approximately 2.4 million clones; approximately 96% were observed only once. 0.1% to 0.15% of the sample is taken by the ten largest. The sample was naive CD4+ T cells sorted from blood. The sample's cell subset or site label, decoded: CD45RA+ positively selected. The source of these receptors is a man aged 18 to 30 in good health.

This chain uses TRBV28 with TRBJ1-2; D is possibly TRBD1 (5 bases). Germline CDR1 reads MDHEN; CDR2 reads SYDVKM. Trimming removed 6 bases from V and 8 bases from J, with 19 bases in between. The CDR3 loop spans 14 amino acids. The CDR3 coding sequence is TGTGCCAGCAGCAGAGGCAGGAGCCGGGGCGGCTACACCTTC. Translating it yields CASSRGRSRGGYTF.

The genes are TRBV28 and TRBJ1-6; perhaps TRBD1 as D (5 bases). Per the germline V gene, CDR1 is MDHEN and CDR2 is SYDVKM. The CDR3 is 15 residues long. With 3 bases removed from V and 2 bases from J, the gap between germline ends came to 8 bases. The CDR3 DNA is TGTGCCAGCAGTTTGGGGGAGCCCTATAATTCACCCCTCCACTTT. Its translation: CASSLGEPYNSPLHF.

CDR3 in DNA: TGTGCCAGCCTAGGGGCGACAGGTGGAATAAATTATGGCTACACCTTC. Its protein is CASLGATGGINYGYTF. The V gene is TRBV2, the J gene TRBJ1-2; possibly TRBD1 for D (6 bases). CDR3 length equals 16 residues. Germline V gene data show CDR1 as SNHLY and CDR2 as FYNNEI. Trimming shortened V by 8 bases and J by 5 bases, and 24 bases separated the two germline ends.

CDR3 nucleotide sequence: TGTGCCATGCACGCGGGCCTGAACACTGAAGCTTTCTTT. Its protein is CAMHAGLNTEAFF. The chain joins TRBV7-9 to TRBJ1-1, with D uncertain. The CDR3 sequence is 13 residues long. CDR1 is SEHNR, CDR2 FQNEAQ, per germline (reference sequence). The V and J ends lost 10 bases and 0 bases respectively, with 12 bases between them.

Here the CDR3 reads CASSEDPSAEQYF. CDR3 in DNA: TGTGCCAGCAGTGAGGACCCTTCGGCCGAGCAGTACTTC. V usage is TRBV2 and J usage is TRBJ2-7; D not resolved. V dropped 3 bases and J dropped 6 bases, with 12 bases sitting between them. Germline loops: CDR1 SNHLY, CDR2 FYNNEI. The CDR3 consists of 13 residues.